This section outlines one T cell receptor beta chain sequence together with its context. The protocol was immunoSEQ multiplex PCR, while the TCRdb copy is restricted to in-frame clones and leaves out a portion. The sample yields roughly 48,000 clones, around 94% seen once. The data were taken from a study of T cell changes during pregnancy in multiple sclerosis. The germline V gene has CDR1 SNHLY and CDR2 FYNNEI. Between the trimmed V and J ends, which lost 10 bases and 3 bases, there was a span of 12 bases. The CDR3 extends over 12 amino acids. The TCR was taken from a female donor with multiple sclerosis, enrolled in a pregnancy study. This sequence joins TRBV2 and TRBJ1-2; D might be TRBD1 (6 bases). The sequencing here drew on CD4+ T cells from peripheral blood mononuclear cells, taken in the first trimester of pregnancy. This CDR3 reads CATQGLDYGYTF. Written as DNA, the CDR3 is TGTGCCACACAGGGTCTGGACTATGGCTACACCTTC.